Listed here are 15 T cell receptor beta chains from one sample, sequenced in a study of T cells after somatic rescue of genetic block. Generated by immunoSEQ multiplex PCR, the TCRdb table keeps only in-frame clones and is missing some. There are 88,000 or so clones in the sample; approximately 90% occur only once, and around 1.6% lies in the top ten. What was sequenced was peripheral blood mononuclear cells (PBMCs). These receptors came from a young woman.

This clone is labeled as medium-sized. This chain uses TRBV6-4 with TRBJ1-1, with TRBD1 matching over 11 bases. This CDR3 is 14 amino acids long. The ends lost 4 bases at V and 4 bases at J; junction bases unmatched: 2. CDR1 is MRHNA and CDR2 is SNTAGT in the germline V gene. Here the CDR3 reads CASSAGTGGTEAFF. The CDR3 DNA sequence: TGTGCCAGCAGTGCCGGGACAGGGGGCACTGAAGCTTTCTTT.

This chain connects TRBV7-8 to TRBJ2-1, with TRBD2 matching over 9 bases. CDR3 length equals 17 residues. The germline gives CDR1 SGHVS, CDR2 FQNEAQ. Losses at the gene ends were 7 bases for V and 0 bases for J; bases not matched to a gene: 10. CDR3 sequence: CASNGASGTPSYNEQFF. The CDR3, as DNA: TGTGCCAGCAACGGGGCTAGCGGGACTCCCTCCTACAATGAGCAGTTCTTC.

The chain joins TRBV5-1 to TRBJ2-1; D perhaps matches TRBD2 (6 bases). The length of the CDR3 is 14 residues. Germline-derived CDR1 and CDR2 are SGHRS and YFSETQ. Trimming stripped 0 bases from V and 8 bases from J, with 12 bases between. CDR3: CASSLESPGDEQFF. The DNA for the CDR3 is TGCGCCAGCAGCTTGGAGTCGCCGGGGGATGAGCAGTTCTTC.

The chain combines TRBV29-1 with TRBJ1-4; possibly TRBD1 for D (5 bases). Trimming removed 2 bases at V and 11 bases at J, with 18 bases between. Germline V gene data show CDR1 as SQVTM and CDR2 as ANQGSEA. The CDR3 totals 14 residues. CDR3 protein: CSVERESGARKLFF. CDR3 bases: TGCAGCGTTGAAAGGGAATCTGGGGCTAGGAAACTGTTTTTT.

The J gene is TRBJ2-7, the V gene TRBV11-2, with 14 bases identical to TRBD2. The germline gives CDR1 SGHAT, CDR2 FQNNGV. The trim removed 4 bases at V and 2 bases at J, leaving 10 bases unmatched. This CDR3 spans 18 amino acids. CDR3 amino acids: CASSSGQGTSGRAYEQYF. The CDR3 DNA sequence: TGTGCCAGCAGCTCAGGACAGGGGACTAGCGGGAGAGCCTACGAGCAGTACTTC. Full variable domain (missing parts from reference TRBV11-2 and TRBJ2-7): EAGVAQSPRYKIIEKRQSVAFWCNPISGHATLYWYQQILGQGPKLLIQFQNNGVVDDSQLPKDRFSAERLKGVDSTLKIQPAKLEDSAVYLCASSSGQGTSGRAYEQYFGPGTRLTVT.

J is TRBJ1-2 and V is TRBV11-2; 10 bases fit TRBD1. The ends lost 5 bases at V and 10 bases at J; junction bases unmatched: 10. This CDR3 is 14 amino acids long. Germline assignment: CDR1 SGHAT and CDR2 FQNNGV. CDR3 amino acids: CASSLSRDRGDYTF. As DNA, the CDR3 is TGTGCCAGCAGCCTTAGCAGGGACAGGGGAGACTACACCTTC.

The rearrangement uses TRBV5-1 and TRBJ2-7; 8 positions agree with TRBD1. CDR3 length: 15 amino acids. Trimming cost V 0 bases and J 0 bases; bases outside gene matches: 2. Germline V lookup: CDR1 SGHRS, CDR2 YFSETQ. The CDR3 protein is CASSLGDRSSYEQYF. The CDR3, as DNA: TGCGCCAGCAGCTTGGGGGACAGGTCCTCCTACGAGCAGTACTTC.

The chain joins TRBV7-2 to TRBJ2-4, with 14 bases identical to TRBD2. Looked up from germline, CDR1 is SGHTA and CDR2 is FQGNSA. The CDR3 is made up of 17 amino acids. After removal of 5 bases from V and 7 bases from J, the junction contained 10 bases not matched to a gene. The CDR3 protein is CASSPGGTSGSRNIQYF. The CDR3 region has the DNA TGTGCCAGCAGCCCCGGGGGGACTAGCGGGAGCAGGAACATTCAGTACTTC.

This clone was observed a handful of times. CDR3 in amino acids: CASSKNSGRSNQPQHF. The CDR3 bases are TGTGCCAGTAGTAAGAATTCGGGCCGCAGCAATCAGCCCCAGCATTTT. This chain links TRBV19 with TRBJ1-5; D call uncertain. The length of the CDR3 is 16 residues. V lost 4 bases and J lost 1, with 14 bases in between. CDR1 and CDR2 (germline): LNHDA, SQIVND (reference sequence).

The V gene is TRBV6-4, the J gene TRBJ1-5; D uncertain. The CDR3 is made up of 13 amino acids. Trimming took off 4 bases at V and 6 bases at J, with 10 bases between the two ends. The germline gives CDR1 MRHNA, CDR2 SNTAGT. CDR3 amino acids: CASSVTVGQPQHF. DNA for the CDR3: TGTGCCAGCAGTGTGACGGTGGGTCAGCCCCAGCATTTT.

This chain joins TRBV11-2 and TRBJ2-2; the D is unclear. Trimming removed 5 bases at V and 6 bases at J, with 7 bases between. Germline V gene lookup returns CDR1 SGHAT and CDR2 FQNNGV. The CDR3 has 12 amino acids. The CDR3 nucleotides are TGTGCCAGCAGCCCCGGTCCCGGGGAGCTGTTTTTT. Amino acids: CASSPGPGELFF. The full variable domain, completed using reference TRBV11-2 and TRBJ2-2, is EAGVAQSPRYKIIEKRQSVAFWCNPISGHATLYWYQQILGQGPKLLIQFQNNGVVDDSQLPKDRFSAERLKGVDSTLKIQPAKLEDSAVYLCASSPGPGELFFGEGSRLTVL.

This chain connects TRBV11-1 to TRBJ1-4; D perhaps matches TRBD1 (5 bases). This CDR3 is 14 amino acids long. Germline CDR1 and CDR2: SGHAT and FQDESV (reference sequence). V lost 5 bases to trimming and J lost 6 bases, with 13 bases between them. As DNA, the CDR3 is TGTGCCAGCAGCCACGGGACGGAGGATGAAAAACTGTTTTTT. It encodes CASSHGTEDEKLFF.

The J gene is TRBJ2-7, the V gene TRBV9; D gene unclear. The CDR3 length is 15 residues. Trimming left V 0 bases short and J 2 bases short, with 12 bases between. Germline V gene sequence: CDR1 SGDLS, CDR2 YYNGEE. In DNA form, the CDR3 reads TGTGCCAGCAGCGTAGCGTCAGCGACCACCTACGAGCAGTACTTC. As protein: CASSVASATTYEQYF.

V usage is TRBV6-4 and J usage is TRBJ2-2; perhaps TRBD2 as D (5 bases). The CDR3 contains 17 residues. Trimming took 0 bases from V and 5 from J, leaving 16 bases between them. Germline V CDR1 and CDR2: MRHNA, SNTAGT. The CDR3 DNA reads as TGTGCCAGCAGTGACTCGTACGGGGAAGGCGAAACCGGGGAGCTGTTTTTT. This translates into CASSDSYGEGETGELFF.

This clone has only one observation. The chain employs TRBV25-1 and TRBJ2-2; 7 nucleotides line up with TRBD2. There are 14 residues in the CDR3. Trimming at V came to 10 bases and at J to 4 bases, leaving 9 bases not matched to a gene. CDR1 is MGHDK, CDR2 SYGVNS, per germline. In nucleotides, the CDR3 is TGTGCCACCCACTCTAGGACTAGCACCGGGGAGCTGTTTTTT. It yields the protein CATHSRTSTGELFF. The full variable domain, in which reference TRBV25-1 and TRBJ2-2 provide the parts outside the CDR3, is EADIYQTPRYLVIGTGKKITLECSQTMGHDKMYWYQQDPGMELHLIHYSYGVNSTEKGDLSSESTVSRIRTEHFPLTLESARPSHTSQYLCATHSRTSTGELFFGEGSRLTVL.